A single sample gave rise to the 27 T cell receptor beta chains below, sequenced in a study of post-analysis software for immune sequencing data. Study-level results: Four or five TRBV segments (TRBV5-6, TRBV5-1 and TRBV20-1 among them) occurred more frequently in patients than in controls.

No antigen has been assigned to these receptors. TCR beta libraries were prepared from cDNA with unique molecular identifiers. TCRdb ran MiXCR on the PCR reads and lists one entry per CDR3 protein. Counted here are roughly 870,000 distinct CDR3 sequences, about 50% occurring once; the ten biggest clones make up 4.6%. The sequencing sample was made of blood. The receptors here all came from a girl aged 10 to 17 with multiple sclerosis.

The chain links TRBV7-2 to TRBJ2-5; D is uncertain. Germline CDR1 is SGHTA and CDR2 is FQGNSA. V dropped 2 bases and J dropped 7 bases, with 11 bases sitting between them. The CDR3 is made up of 13 amino acids. Written as DNA, the CDR3 is TGTGCCAGCAGCTTAACCCCCAAGGTGACCCAGTACTTC. Its translation is CASSLTPKVTQYF.

This clonotype was observed a few times. V usage is TRBV20-1 and J usage is TRBJ2-1; 12 bases are a match to TRBD2. The CDR3 extends over 14 amino acids. The V gene's germline CDR1 is DFQATT and CDR2 SNEGSKA (reference sequence). V was pared by 4 bases and J by 10 bases, with 8 bases of the junction left unmatched. The CDR3 loop is CSATPSGRAGEQFF. CDR3 sequence (DNA): TGCAGTGCTACCCCTAGCGGGAGGGCTGGAGAGCAGTTCTTC.

The J gene is TRBJ2-7, the V gene TRBV5-1; D possibly corresponds to TRBD2 (7 bases). V was clipped by 4 bases and J by 3 bases, with 14 bases between them. The germline CDR1 and CDR2 sequences are SGHRS and YFSETQ. This CDR3 comprises 14 residues. Here the CDR3 reads CASSQGGGFYEQYF. CDR3 in DNA: TGCGCCAGCAGCCAGGGAGGGGGATTCTACGAGCAGTACTTC.

In this sample, this clonotype turned up a few times. This chain joins TRBV5-6 and TRBJ2-7; D not resolved. Per the germline V gene, CDR1 is SGHDT and CDR2 is YYEEEE. This CDR3 is 13 amino acids long. V lost 0 bases and J 4 bases, leaving 8 bases between the germline ends. CDR3 DNA sequence: TGTGCCAGCAGCTTGGCGGCAGCATACGAGCAGTACTTC. As protein: CASSLAAAYEQYF.

V gene TRBV29-1 combines with J gene TRBJ2-7; 9 nucleotides match TRBD1. J was trimmed by 5 bases and V by 4 bases; bases with no gene match: 9. The CDR3 loop spans 14 amino acids. CDR1 is SQVTM, CDR2 ANQGSEA, per germline. CDR3 in amino acids: CSVAGDRDPNEQYF. CDR3 sequence (DNA): TGCAGCGTTGCGGGGGACAGGGACCCCAACGAGCAGTACTTC.

This chain uses TRBV9 with TRBJ2-3; TRBD2 matches 7 bases. The CDR3 has 21 residues. Germline lookup yields CDR1 SGDLS and CDR2 YYNGEE. V shed 4 bases, J shed 0 bases, and the junction held 23 bases outside the gene matches. The CDR3 loop reads CASSTRGGGSSMIPSTDTQYF. The CDR3 DNA follows: TGTGCCAGCAGCACCAGAGGCGGGGGATCTAGTATGATTCCTAGCACAGATACGCAGTATTTT. The whole variable domain, remainder taken from reference TRBV9 and TRBJ2-3, is DSGVTQTPKHLITATGQRVTLRCSPRSGDLSVYWYQQSLDQGLQFLIQYYNGEERAKGNILERFSAQQFPDLHSELNLSSLELGDSALYFCASSTRGGGSSMIPSTDTQYFGPGTRLTVL.

The CDR3 region is CASSYSGTGYNEQFF. In nucleotides, the CDR3 is TGTGCCAGCAGTTACTCAGGGACAGGGTACAATGAGCAGTTCTTC. This chain joins TRBV6-5 and TRBJ2-1; TRBD1 agrees at 9 bases. There are 15 residues in the CDR3. The germline CDR1 and CDR2 sequences are MNHEY and SVGAGI. The ends lost 0 bases at V and 4 bases at J; junction bases unmatched: 1.

The chain couples TRBV6-6 to TRBJ2-3; unclear D gene. CDR1 and CDR2 (germline): MNHNY, SVGAGI (reference sequence). The V gene lost 2 bases and the J gene lost 3 bases, with 3 bases spanning the gap. The CDR3 extends over 12 amino acids. The CDR3 bases are TGTGCCAGCAGTTACAAAACAGATACGCAGTATTTT. Its translation: CASSYKTDTQYF.

This clonotype appeared many times. V and J are TRBV6-1 and TRBJ2-7, with D perhaps TRBD2 (6 bases). V lost 4 bases to trimming and J lost 6 bases, with 13 bases between them. The germline CDR1 and CDR2 sequences are MNHNS and SASEGT. The CDR3 spans 13 residues. This chain's CDR3 is CASSVWQGGEQYF. The CDR3 nucleotides read TGTGCCAGCAGTGTGTGGCAGGGAGGCGAGCAGTACTTC.

The V call is TRBV29-1, the J call TRBJ1-1; D remains unclear. V dropped 3 bases and J dropped 1 base, with 12 bases sitting between them. Germline CDR1 and CDR2: SQVTM and ANQGSEA. The CDR3 length is 14 residues. CDR3 DNA: TGCAGCGTTGATAGTTTAGTAGGGAACACTGAAGCTTTCTTT. It translates to CSVDSLVGNTEAFF.

The CDR3 DNA sequence: TGTGCCAGCAGCTTAGATGGACAGTCCGTGTATAGCAATCAGCCCCAGCATTTT. It translates to CASSLDGQSVYSNQPQHF. The chain combines TRBV7-9 with TRBJ1-5, with a tentative D call TRBD1 (6 bases). V lost 1 base to trimming and J lost 0 bases, with 16 bases between them. There are 18 residues in the CDR3. Germline CDR1 is SEHNR and CDR2 is FQNEAQ (reference sequence). Full variable domain (missing parts from reference TRBV7-9 and TRBJ1-5): DTGVSQNPRHKITKRGQNVTFRCDPISEHNRLYWYRQTLGQGPEFLTYFQNEAQLEKSRLLSDRFSAERPKGSFSTLEIQRTEQGDSAMYLCASSLDGQSVYSNQPQHFGDGTRLSIL.

A few counts support this clonotype. The chain links TRBV6-1 to TRBJ2-7, with no clear D. Trimming stripped 3 bases from V and 2 bases from J, with 8 bases between. The germline V gene encodes CDR1 MNHNS and CDR2 SASEGT. The CDR3 has 13 residues. The CDR3 loop reads CASSDMIPYEQYF. CDR3 nucleotide sequence: TGTGCCAGCAGTGATATGATACCCTACGAGCAGTACTTC.

The chain recombines TRBV20-1 with TRBJ2-3, with 8 bases aligning to TRBD2. The CDR3 has 15 residues. Per germline, CDR1 DFQATT and CDR2 SNEGSKA (reference sequence). Trimming at V came to 0 bases and at J to 6 bases, leaving 8 bases not matched to a gene. The DNA for the CDR3 is TGCAGTGCTAGAGATGGGGCGGGAGGTTTGGATACGCAGTATTTT. This codes for CSARDGAGGLDTQYF.

The chain employs TRBV6-5 and TRBJ2-5, with unresolved D. CDR1 is MNHEY, CDR2 SVGAGI, per germline. The CDR3 loop spans 18 amino acids. With 0 bases removed from V and 2 bases from J, the gap between germline ends came to 19 bases. The CDR3 here is CASSYSSSNSEIQETQYF. In nucleotides, the CDR3 is TGTGCCAGCAGTTACTCATCATCGAACAGTGAAATACAAGAGACCCAGTACTTC.

This clonotype appeared a few times. This chain uses TRBV6-2 or TRBV6-3 with TRBJ2-7; D may correspond to TRBD1 or TRBD2 (5 bases each). Between the trimmed V and J ends, which lost 0 bases and 6 bases, there was a span of 9 bases. The CDR3 sequence is 13 residues long. Germline CDR1 and CDR2: MNHEY and SVGEGT. In nucleotides, the CDR3 is TGTGCCAGCAGTTACTCGAGTGGGGGCGAGCAGTACTTC. Encoded protein: CASSYSSGGEQYF.

The CDR3 reads CASSFGTFNYGYTF. As DNA, the CDR3 is TGTGCCAGCAGTTTCGGGACATTTAACTATGGCTACACCTTC. The V and J genes are TRBV12-3 or TRBV12-4 and TRBJ1-2, with D possibly being TRBD1 (6 bases). V was clipped by 3 bases and J by 1 base, with 9 bases between them. This CDR3 has 14 residues.

The chain recombines TRBV6-5 with TRBJ2-3; D possibly corresponds to TRBD2 (5 bases). The CDR3 is 16 residues long. Germline lookup yields CDR1 MNHEY and CDR2 SVGAGI. The V end lost 3 bases, the J end lost 2 bases, and 15 bases lay between the germline ends. CDR3 amino acids: CASSYFGGSPTDTQYF. The CDR3 DNA follows: TGTGCCAGCAGTTATTTCGGCGGGTCCCCCACAGATACGCAGTATTTT.

The chain is built from TRBV29-1 and TRBJ2-5; TRBD1 aligns across 10 bases. V lost 7 bases, J lost 7 bases, and 9 bases stayed unmatched. The CDR3 length is 13 residues. CDR1 is SQVTM, CDR2 ANQGSEA, per germline. The CDR3, as DNA: TGCAGCGCAGGACAGGGGGGCGACGGGACCCAGTACTTC. Protein: CSAGQGGDGTQYF.

In this sample, this clonotype turned up many times. The chain couples TRBV10-3 to TRBJ2-3; D gene uncertain. Trimming took off 1 base at V and 5 bases at J, with 4 bases between the two ends. This CDR3 contains 12 residues. From germline, CDR1 is ENHRY and CDR2 SYGVKD. CDR3 region: CAISEYRDTQYF. Written as DNA, the CDR3 is TGTGCCATCAGTGAGTACAGAGATACGCAGTATTTT.

This clonotype was observed many times. This chain joins TRBV11-2 and TRBJ2-3, with no clear D. CDR1 is SGHAT, CDR2 FQNNGV, per germline. Between the trimmed V and J ends, which lost 4 bases and 4 bases, there was a span of 9 bases. The CDR3 has 13 amino acids. The CDR3 region is CASSYTLADTQYF. CDR3 DNA: TGTGCCAGCAGCTACACCCTAGCAGATACGCAGTATTTT. The entire variable domain, with the rest obtained from reference TRBV11-2 and TRBJ2-3, is as follows: EAGVAQSPRYKIIEKRQSVAFWCNPISGHATLYWYQQILGQGPKLLIQFQNNGVVDDSQLPKDRFSAERLKGVDSTLKIQPAKLEDSAVYLCASSYTLADTQYFGPGTRLTVL.

The sample holds a few counts of this clonotype. The genes are TRBV5-1 and TRBJ1-4, with D perhaps matching TRBD1 (5 bases). This CDR3 has 17 amino acids. The V gene lost 2 bases and the J gene lost 4 bases, with 18 bases spanning the gap. Germline-derived CDR1 and CDR2 are SGHRS and YFSETQ. CDR3 DNA: TGCGCCAGCAGCTTCTCAATCCAGGGTACGAATAATGAAAAACTGTTTTTT. Protein: CASSFSIQGTNNEKLFF.

The rearrangement uses TRBV7-6 and TRBJ2-1; D may be TRBD2 (5 bases). Per germline, CDR1 SGHVS and CDR2 FNYEAQ. The ends were cut back, 4 bases at V and 2 bases at J, with 15 bases in the middle. This CDR3 contains 16 residues. The CDR3 region is CASSYTGSGTYNEQFF. The CDR3, as DNA: TGTGCCAGCAGCTATACGGGATCCGGCACCTACAATGAGCAGTTCTTC.

This sequence joins TRBV3-1 and TRBJ1-3, with a tentative D call TRBD1 (6 bases). There are 15 residues in the CDR3. With 4 bases removed from V and 0 bases from J, the gap between germline ends came to 10 bases. Germline values: CDR1 LGHDT, CDR2 YNNKEL (reference sequence). The CDR3 sequence: CASSRDILSGNTIYF. Written as DNA, the CDR3 is TGTGCCAGCAGCCGGGACATCCTCTCTGGAAACACCATATATTTT.

This sequence joins TRBV5-5 and TRBJ1-5; D not resolved. Per the germline V gene, CDR1 is SGHKS and CDR2 is YYEKEE (reference sequence). CDR3 size: 13 residues. Trimming removed 4 bases from V and 0 bases from J, with 5 bases in between. The CDR3 sequence: CASSHRSNQPQHF. Written as DNA, the CDR3 is TGTGCCAGCAGCCACCGTAGCAATCAGCCCCAGCATTTT. Using reference TRBV5-5 and TRBJ1-5 for the parts outside the CDR3, the full variable domain is DAGVTQSPTHLIKTRGQQVTLRCSPISGHKSVSWYQQVLGQGPQFIFQYYEKEERGRGNFPDRFSARQFPNYSSELNVNALLLGDSALYLCASSHRSNQPQHFGDGTRLSIL.

The CDR3: CASSERGFSSYNSPLHF. CDR3 in DNA: TGTGCCAGCAGTGAAAGGGGGTTCAGCTCCTATAATTCACCCCTCCACTTT. The V call is TRBV6-1, the J call TRBJ1-6; D perhaps matches TRBD1 (6 bases). V lost 2 bases and J 0 bases, leaving 11 bases between the germline ends. The V gene's germline CDR1 is MNHNS and CDR2 SASEGT. The CDR3 consists of 17 residues.

DNA for the CDR3: TGTGCCAGCAGCCAAGTTAGTAGCGGGAGTTCTCACAATGAGCAGTTCTTC. This codes for CASSQVSSGSSHNEQFF. The chain has TRBV3-1 and TRBJ2-1; 9 bases match TRBD2. The CDR3 spans 17 residues. Trimming took 1 base from V and 5 from J; bases not matched to a gene: 9. Germline CDR1 LGHDT, CDR2 YNNKEL (reference sequence).

This clonotype was found a few times. V and J are TRBV20-1 and TRBJ1-5, with TRBD1 identical over 7 bases. CDR1 and CDR2 (germline): DFQATT, SNEGSKA (reference sequence). Trimming took 1 base from V and 5 from J; bases not matched to a gene: 2. This CDR3 spans 13 amino acids. The CDR3 DNA reads as TGCAGTGCTAGAGGTACAGGGGATCAGCCCCAGCATTTT. Translating it yields CSARGTGDQPQHF.